This T cell receptor beta chain was observed in a study of blood T cell repertoires in COVID-19. Turning to the study itself: Some COVID-19 samples were acute and others convalescent; all came from the United States, Italy and Spain. T cells, B-cell-depleted T cells, or PBMCs supplied cDNA or gDNA.

J was trimmed by 3 bases and V by 4 bases; bases with no gene match: 3. Germline V gives CDR1 SGHRS, CDR2 YFSETQ. The CDR3 consists of 15 residues. Per the original data handling: Reference gene primer amplification yielded estimated nucleated cell counts. The table came from immunoSEQ multiplex PCR; TCRdb's copy has only in-frame clones and leaves some out. The V and J calls and clone size are taken from that table; D and trimming were inferred from the DNA. The top ten clones hold 2.5% to 3.5% of a sample with approximately 200,000 clones, 85% to 90% of them seen once. Input material: peripheral blood. The TCR comes from a woman in her twenties or thirties with active or convalescent COVID-19. This sequence joins TRBV5-1 and TRBJ2-2, with 10 positions matching TRBD1. CDR3 residues: CASSGDRGHTGELFF. CDR3 sequence (DNA): TGCGCCAGCAGCGGCGACAGGGGGCACACCGGGGAGCTGTTTTTT. Looking up the rest from reference TRBV5-1 and TRBJ2-2 gives the full variable domain: KAGVTQTPRYLIKTRGQQVTLSCSPISGHRSVSWYQQTPGQGLQFLFEYFSETQRNKGNFPGRFSGRQFSNSRSEMNVSTLELGDSALYLCASSGDRGHTGELFFGEGSRLTVL.